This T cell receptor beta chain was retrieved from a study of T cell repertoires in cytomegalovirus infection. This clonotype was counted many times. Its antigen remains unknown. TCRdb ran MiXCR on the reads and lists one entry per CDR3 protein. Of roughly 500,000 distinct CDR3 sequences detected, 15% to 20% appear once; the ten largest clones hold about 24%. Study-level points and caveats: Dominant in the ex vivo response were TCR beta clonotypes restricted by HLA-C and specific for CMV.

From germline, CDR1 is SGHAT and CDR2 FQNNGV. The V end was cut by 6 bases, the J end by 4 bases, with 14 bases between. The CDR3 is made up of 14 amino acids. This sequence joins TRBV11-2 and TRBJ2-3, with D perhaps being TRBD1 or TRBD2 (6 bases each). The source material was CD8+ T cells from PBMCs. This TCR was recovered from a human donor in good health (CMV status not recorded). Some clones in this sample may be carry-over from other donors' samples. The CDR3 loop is CASSTQGGADTQYF. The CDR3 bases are TGTGCCAGCAGTACACAGGGAGGCGCAGATACGCAGTATTTT.